The T cell receptor (beta chain) under discussion was sequenced for a study of T cell responses to AZD1222 COVID-19 vaccine. Pooling of second doses given at about 4 or about 12 weeks was done. General study points: Repertoires were obtained solely post-peak T cell response. Clonal diversity was possibly underestimated, and white British individuals and females predominated among donors. The breadth and depth of Spike-specific TCRs increased once two AZD1222 doses had been given.

Repertoires were generated with immunoSEQ multiplex PCR, while TCRdb's copy carries only in-frame clones and drops some. This sample has 30,000 to 35,000 clones; around 78% occur once, and the top ten carry approximately 4%. Trimming left V 10 bases short and J 2 bases short, with 12 bases between. Germline V lookup: CDR1 SEHNR, CDR2 FQNEAQ (reference sequence). CDR3 length: 12 residues. In the case of this clone: Its antigen is as yet unknown.

This chain joins TRBV7-9 and TRBJ2-7; no firm D call. The TCR originated in an adult who received the AZD1222 COVID-19 vaccine. The material was peripheral blood, obtained 28 days after the second AZD1222 dose. Here the CDR3 reads CATSATAYEQYF. CDR3 DNA: TGTGCCACCTCGGCGACGGCCTACGAGCAGTACTTC.